This T cell receptor (beta chain) is from a study of blood T cell repertoires in COVID-19. Original data processing: Estimation of nucleated cell counts relied on the amplification of reference gene primers. The method was immunoSEQ multiplex PCR; TCRdb's version includes in-frame clones alone and lacks a portion of them. V and J calls plus clone size are reproduced from that table; the DNA served to infer D and trimming. The profile shows more than 300,000 clones, more than 80% of them singletons. The CDR3 has 16 amino acids. Germline CDR1 reads SGHNT; CDR2 reads YYREEE (reference sequence). J gave up 0 bases and V 0 bases, and 2 bases lay outside the gene matches.

The sample was peripheral blood. The sequence came from a young man who had recovered from COVID-19. The V and J genes are TRBV5-4 and TRBJ2-7; TRBD1 matches at 11 bases. The CDR3 loop is CASSLGTGGGSYEQYF. Here the CDR3 DNA reads TGTGCCAGCAGCTTGGGGACAGGGGGCGGCTCCTACGAGCAGTACTTC.